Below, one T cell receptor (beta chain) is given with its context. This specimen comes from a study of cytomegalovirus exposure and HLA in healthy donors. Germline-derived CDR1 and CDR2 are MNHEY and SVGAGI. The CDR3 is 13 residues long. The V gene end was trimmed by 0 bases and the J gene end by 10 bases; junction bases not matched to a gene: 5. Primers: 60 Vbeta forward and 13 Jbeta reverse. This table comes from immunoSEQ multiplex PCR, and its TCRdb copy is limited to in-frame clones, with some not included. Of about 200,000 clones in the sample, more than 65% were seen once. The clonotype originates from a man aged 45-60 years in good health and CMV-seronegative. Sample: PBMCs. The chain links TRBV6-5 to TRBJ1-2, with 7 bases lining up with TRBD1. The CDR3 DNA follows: TGTGCCAGCAGTTACTCGGTGGACAGGCTCTACACCTTC. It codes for CASSYSVDRLYTF.